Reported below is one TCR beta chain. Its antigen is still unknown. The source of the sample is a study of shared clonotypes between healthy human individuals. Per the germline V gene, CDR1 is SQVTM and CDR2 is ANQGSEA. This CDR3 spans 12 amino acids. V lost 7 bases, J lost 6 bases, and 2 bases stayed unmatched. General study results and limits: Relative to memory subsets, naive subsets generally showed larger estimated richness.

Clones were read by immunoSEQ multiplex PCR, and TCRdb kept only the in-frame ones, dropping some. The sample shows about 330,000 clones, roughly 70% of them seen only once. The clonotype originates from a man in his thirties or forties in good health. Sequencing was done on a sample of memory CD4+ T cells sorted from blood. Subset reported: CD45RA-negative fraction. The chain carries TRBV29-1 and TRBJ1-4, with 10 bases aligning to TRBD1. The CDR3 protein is CSGQGADEKLFF. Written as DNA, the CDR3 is TGCAGCGGACAGGGGGCGGATGAAAAACTGTTTTTT.